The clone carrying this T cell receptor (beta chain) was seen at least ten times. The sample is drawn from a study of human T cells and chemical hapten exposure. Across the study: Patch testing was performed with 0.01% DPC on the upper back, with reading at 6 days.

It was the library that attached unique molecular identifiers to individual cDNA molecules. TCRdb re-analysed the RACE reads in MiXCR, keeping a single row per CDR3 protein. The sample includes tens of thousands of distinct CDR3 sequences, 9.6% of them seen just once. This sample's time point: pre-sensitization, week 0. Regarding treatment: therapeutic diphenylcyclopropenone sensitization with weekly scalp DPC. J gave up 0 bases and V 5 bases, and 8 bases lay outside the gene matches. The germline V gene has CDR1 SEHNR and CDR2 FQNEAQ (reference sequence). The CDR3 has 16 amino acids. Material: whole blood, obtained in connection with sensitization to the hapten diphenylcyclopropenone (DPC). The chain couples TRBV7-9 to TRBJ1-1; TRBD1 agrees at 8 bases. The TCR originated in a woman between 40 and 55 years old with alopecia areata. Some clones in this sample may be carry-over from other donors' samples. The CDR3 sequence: CASSGPGQALNTEAFF. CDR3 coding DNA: TGTGCCAGCAGCGGTCCGGGACAGGCTTTGAACACTGAAGCTTTCTTT.